This T cell receptor (beta chain) was recovered during a study of T cells after yellow fever vaccination. Study-wide results and caveats: High-abundance clonotypes from the bulk population could contaminate FACS-sorted repertoires. On re-exposure, the response was weaker but peaked faster, at day 5 versus 15. Post-booster repertoires again held most primary-vaccination clones (just under 97% CD4, 85% to 90% CD8).

The ends lost 8 bases at V and 7 bases at J; junction bases unmatched: 5. This CDR3 spans 14 amino acids. CDR1 is SNHLY, CDR2 FYNNEI, per germline. Many counts were recorded for this clonotype. The antigen is not known. Using its own MiXCR run on the 5' RACE reads, TCRdb lists one record per CDR3 protein. The sample lists under 300,000 distinct CDR3 sequences, 5.5% to 8.5% occurring once. The V and J genes are TRBV2 and TRBJ2-1, with 13 bases fitting TRBD2. This clonotype was obtained from a man aged 30 to 45 who received the YFV17D yellow fever vaccine. The input for sequencing was CD4+ T cells sorted from PBMCs, taken on the day of the yellow fever booster vaccination. The DNA of the CDR3 is TGTGCCAGCCGGACTAGCGGGAGTTTGAATGAGCAGTTCTTC. Translation gives CASRTSGSLNEQFF.